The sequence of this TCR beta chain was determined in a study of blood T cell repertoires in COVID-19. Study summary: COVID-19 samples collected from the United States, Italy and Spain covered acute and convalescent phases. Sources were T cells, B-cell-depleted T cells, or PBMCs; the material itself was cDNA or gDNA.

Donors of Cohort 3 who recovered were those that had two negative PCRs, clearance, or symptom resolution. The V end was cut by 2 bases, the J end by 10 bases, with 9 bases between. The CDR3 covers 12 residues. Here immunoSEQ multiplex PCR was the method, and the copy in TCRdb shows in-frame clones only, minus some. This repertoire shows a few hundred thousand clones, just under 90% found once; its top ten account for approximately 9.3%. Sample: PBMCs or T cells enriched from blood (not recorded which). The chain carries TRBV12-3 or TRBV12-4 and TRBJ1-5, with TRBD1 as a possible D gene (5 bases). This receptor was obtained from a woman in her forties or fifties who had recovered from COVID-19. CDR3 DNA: TGTGCCAGCAGTTTAACTGGGGCCCCCCAGCATTTT. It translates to CASSLTGAPQHF.